This T cell receptor beta chain was captured by sequencing in a study of regulatory T cells in long-lasting Graves disease. Study summary: Disease was considered persistent Graves' disease after over 5 years of antithyroid drugs (with positive TSH receptor antibodies).

Arm-PCR of CDR3 regions and iRepertoire HTBI primers were the basis on which TCR beta libraries were built. Each CDR3 protein is one row after TCRdb ran MiXCR on the multiplex PCR reads. Found here are more than 300,000 distinct CDR3 sequences, approximately 23% of them singletons; the top ten hold around 30%. General study findings and limits: Newly diagnosed patients had higher TCR diversity than persistent Graves' patients did.

Time point in this sample: persistent/refractory GD, antithyroid drugs over 5 years with positive TRAb. The authors made the TCR library using RNA they extracted from PBMCs. Remarks on this clonotype: Its antigen is not identified.

The germline V gene encodes CDR1 SNHLY and CDR2 FYNNEI. Trimming stripped 1 base from V and 1 base from J, with 6 bases between. The CDR3 spans 14 residues. The sequencing used peripheral blood mononuclear cells (PBMCs), collected when the disease was refractory, from a patient treated with antithyroid drugs. The chain combines TRBV2 with TRBJ2-3; D uncertain. This clonotype was sampled from a woman aged 40 to 50 with Graves disease. The CDR3, as DNA: TGTGCCAGCAGTGAAGGGGGTCGCACAGATACGCAGTATTTT. Translation: CASSEGGRTDTQYF.